One and the same sample provided the 27 T cell receptor beta chains below, sequenced in a study of lymphopenia after photon versus proton radiotherapy. The method was immunoSEQ multiplex PCR; TCRdb's version includes in-frame clones alone and lacks a portion of them. The data show approximately 91,000 clones, around four fifths seen once. Here the sequenced sample was peripheral blood, taken from a patient treated with proton-based radiotherapy. These receptors were collected from a man aged 55 to 70 with pancreatic cancer.

The chain joins TRBV29-1 to TRBJ2-3, with TRBD1 identical over 8 bases. In germline, CDR1 is SQVTM, CDR2 ANQGSEA. V was pared by 8 bases and J by 1 base, with 5 bases of the junction left unmatched. This CDR3 contains 13 residues. DNA of the CDR3: TGCAGCTTAAAGACAGGGGGCACAGATACGCAGTATTTT. It encodes CSLKTGGTDTQYF.

Worth noting for this clone: The junction does not match germline at one end; this may be a read error. As DNA, the CDR3 is TGTGCTAGCAGTCGTACAGGGGGCCAAGAGACCCAGTACTTC. It translates to CASSRTGGQETQYF. The rearrangement links TRBV7-7 to TRBJ2-5; TRBD1 matches 8 bases. CDR3 length: 14 amino acids. CDR1 is SSHAT and CDR2 is FNYEAQ in the germline V gene (reference sequence).

The V gene is TRBV7-2, the J gene TRBJ2-5, with D perhaps matching TRBD2 (5 bases). Germline V gene lookup returns CDR1 SGHTA and CDR2 FQGNSA. V was cut by 2 bases and J by 1 base, with 5 bases left in between. The CDR3 has 13 residues. CDR3 region: CASSLLAQETQYF. CDR3 bases: TGTGCCAGCAGCTTACTAGCCCAAGAGACCCAGTACTTC.

This chain connects TRBV15 to TRBJ1-1, with TRBD1 identical over 10 bases. The CDR3 covers 16 residues. V was clipped by 5 bases and J by 4 bases; unmatched bases: 10. CDR1 and CDR2 (germline): LNHNV, YYDKDF (reference sequence). CDR3 amino acids: CATSRSGQGDGTEAFF. The CDR3 DNA reads as TGTGCCACCAGCCGCAGCGGACAGGGGGATGGCACTGAAGCTTTCTTT.

The chain has TRBV7-3 and TRBJ2-2; D call uncertain. The germline CDR1 and CDR2 sequences are SGHTA and FQGTGA. The CDR3 has 16 residues. The germline V and J ends were trimmed by 2 bases and 5 bases, with 15 bases remaining between them. CDR3 DNA: TGTGCCAGCAGCTTACGGCCCGCGGATAGGACCGGGGAGCTGTTTTTT. Its translation: CASSLRPADRTGELFF.

This clone was seen just once. The chain employs TRBV29-1 and TRBJ2-1; D tentatively fits TRBD1 or TRBD2 (5 bases each). Germline-derived CDR1 and CDR2 are SQVTM and ANQGSEA. V lost 7 bases to trimming and J lost 7 bases, with 20 bases between them. The CDR3 is 14 amino acids. The CDR3 loop is CSADQGRVRNEQFF. In DNA form, the CDR3 reads TGCAGCGCGGACCAGGGACGGGTACGAAATGAGCAGTTCTTC.

The J gene is TRBJ2-5, the V gene TRBV7-2; tentatively, D is TRBD2 (5 bases). The CDR3 is made up of 15 amino acids. The V gene's germline CDR1 is SGHTA and CDR2 FQGNSA. Trimming cost V 5 bases and J 3 bases, with 16 bases left between them. The DNA for the CDR3 is TGTGCCAGCAGCGCCCGGGGAGAGTCGGAAGAGACCCAGTACTTC. Its protein is CASSARGESEETQYF.

The rearrangement links TRBV30 to TRBJ2-7, with 7 bases aligning to TRBD1. J gave up 5 bases and V 1 base, and 5 bases lay outside the gene matches. This CDR3 spans 13 amino acids. Germline CDR1 GTSNPN, CDR2 SVGIG (reference sequence). CDR3 nucleotide sequence: TGTGCCTGGAGTGCCGACAGGGTCCACGAGCAGTACTTC. This encodes CAWSADRVHEQYF. The whole variable domain, filled in from reference TRBV30 and TRBJ2-7, reads SQTIHQWPATLVQPVGSPLSLECTVEGTSNPNLYWYRQAAGRGLQLLFYSVGIGQISSEVPQNLSASRPQDRQFILSSKKLLLSDSGFYLCAWSADRVHEQYFGPGTRLTVT.

The chain uses TRBV19 and TRBJ2-5; 7 nucleotides line up with TRBD2. CDR3 length: 13 residues. J was trimmed by 5 bases and V by 4 bases; bases with no gene match: 4. The germline gives CDR1 LNHDA, CDR2 SQIVND (reference sequence). In nucleotides, the CDR3 is TGTGCCAGTAGTAGCGGGAGATGGGAGACCCAGTACTTC. Translating it yields CASSSGRWETQYF.

This chain uses TRBV15 with TRBJ1-3, with 8 bases aligning to TRBD1. The V segment lost 4 bases and the J segment 0 bases; nucleotides outside the gene matches: 2. The CDR3 is made up of 15 amino acids. In germline, CDR1 is LNHNV, CDR2 YYDKDF (reference sequence). CDR3 in DNA: TGTGCCACCAGCAAGGGACAGGCCTCTGGAAACACCATATATTTT. Amino acids: CATSKGQASGNTIYF.

The chain combines TRBV19 with TRBJ2-1; D possibly corresponds to TRBD2 (5 bases). Germline V CDR1 and CDR2: LNHDA, SQIVND (reference sequence). The CDR3 runs to 14 residues. The germline V and J ends were trimmed by 7 bases and 6 bases, with 16 bases remaining between them. CDR3: CASKDLGEGNEQFF. DNA for the CDR3: TGTGCCAGTAAAGATCTGGGAGAGGGCAATGAGCAGTTCTTC.

This clone was found a few times. The chain carries TRBV2 and TRBJ1-5, with D perhaps matching TRBD1 (6 bases). This CDR3 comprises 20 residues. Trimming took off 6 bases at V and 1 base at J, with 28 bases between the two ends. Germline V gene data show CDR1 as SNHLY and CDR2 as FYNNEI. The CDR3, as DNA: TGTGCCAGCAGCTTTTACAGGGATCGATACCCTTTTCTGAGCAATCAGCCCCAGCATTTT. Translated, it gives CASSFYRDRYPFLSNQPQHF. Complete variable domain (other parts from reference TRBV2 and TRBJ1-5): EPEVTQTPSHQVTQMGQEVILRCVPISNHLYFYWYRQILGQKVEFLVSFYNNEISEKSEIFDDQFSVERPDGSNFTLKIRSTKLEDSAMYFCASSFYRDRYPFLSNQPQHFGDGTRLSIL.

This chain joins TRBV4-2 and TRBJ1-2; 8 bases fit TRBD1. The CDR3 is made up of 15 amino acids. Per the germline V gene, CDR1 is LGHNA and CDR2 is YNFKEQ. V was clipped by 2 bases and J by 8 bases; unmatched bases: 10. CDR3 coding DNA: TGTGCCAGCAGCCAAAACCACAGGGGGGGAGGAGGCTACACCTTC. This sequence encodes CASSQNHRGGGGYTF.

The chain recombines TRBV28 with TRBJ1-2, with 7 positions matching TRBD1. This CDR3 comprises 13 residues. Germline V gene lookup returns CDR1 MDHEN and CDR2 SYDVKM. Germline trimming cut 6 bases from V and 8 bases from J; bases unmatched to any gene: 9. CDR3 nucleotide sequence: TGTGCCAGCAGCTCCGACAGGGTGCAAGGCTACACCTTC. This codes for CASSSDRVQGYTF.

The rearrangement links TRBV27 to TRBJ2-1, with 12 bases identical to TRBD2. V trimming: 4 bases; J trimming: 7 bases; junction bases outside the gene matches: 8. The germline gives CDR1 MNHEY, CDR2 SMNVEV (reference sequence). The length of the CDR3 is 16 residues. The CDR3 region has the DNA TGTGCCAGCAGTTCAAATCCGGGACTAGCGGGTAATGAGCAGTTCTTC. As protein: CASSSNPGLAGNEQFF.

V usage is TRBV18 and J usage is TRBJ2-5, with a tentative D call TRBD2 (5 bases). CDR3 length: 16 residues. The germline V gene encodes CDR1 KGHSH and CDR2 LQKENI. V lost 5 bases and J lost 5, with 21 bases in between. CDR3 amino acids: CASSAKNPGFGETQYF. As DNA, the CDR3 is TGTGCCAGCTCAGCCAAGAATCCGGGGTTTGGGGAGACCCAGTACTTC.

The rearrangement uses TRBV7-8 and TRBJ2-7, with TRBD2 matching over 11 bases. Germline lookup yields CDR1 SGHVS and CDR2 FQNEAQ. The CDR3 sequence is 18 residues long. Unmatched junction bases numbered 10, after V lost 3 bases and J lost 0 bases. Written as DNA, the CDR3 is TGTGCCAGCAGCTTCGGGGGACTAGCGGAGGGGAGCTCCTACGAGCAGTACTTC. Encoded protein: CASSFGGLAEGSSYEQYF.

V and J are TRBV29-1 and TRBJ2-1; no firm D call. Germline CDR1 reads SQVTM; CDR2 reads ANQGSEA. Trimming pared 6 bases from V and 5 bases from J, leaving 8 bases between. The CDR3 spans 11 residues. The CDR3 DNA reads as TGCAGCGTCGGCGGTAACAATGAGCAGTTCTTC. Translated, it gives CSVGGNNEQFF.

The V call is TRBV28, the J call TRBJ1-2; tentative D call: TRBD1 (5 bases). V dropped 6 bases and J dropped 5 bases, with 16 bases sitting between them. Germline V gene sequence: CDR1 MDHEN, CDR2 SYDVKM. The CDR3 contains 14 residues. The CDR3 loop is CASRSLGDAYGYTF. CDR3 bases: TGTGCCAGCAGGTCATTAGGGGACGCGTATGGCTACACCTTC.

This chain's CDR3 is CSAEGVGEQYF. CDR3 bases: TGCAGTGCCGAGGGAGTCGGCGAGCAGTACTTC. This chain connects TRBV20-1 to TRBJ2-7; D is perhaps TRBD2 (5 bases). This CDR3 spans 11 amino acids. Per germline, CDR1 DFQATT and CDR2 SNEGSKA (reference sequence). V shed 6 bases and J shed 6 bases, with 12 bases lying between them.

This chain links TRBV5-1 with TRBJ1-1; TRBD1 agrees at 7 bases. The CDR3 length is 15 residues. Trimming at V came to 0 bases and at J to 3 bases, leaving 5 bases not matched to a gene. Germline CDR1 and CDR2: SGHRS and YFSETQ. CDR3 coding DNA: TGCGCCAGCAGCTTGGAAGGGGGCAGGCACACTGAAGCTTTCTTT. It codes for CASSLEGGRHTEAFF.

The V gene is TRBV7-9, the J gene TRBJ2-7; D perhaps matches TRBD2 (5 bases). Germline CDR1 and CDR2: SEHNR and FQNEAQ (reference sequence). The germline V and J ends were trimmed by 6 bases and 2 bases, with 14 bases remaining between them. The length of the CDR3 is 14 residues. The CDR3 coding sequence is TGTGCCAGCAGTGATAGCGCTTTTACCTACGAGCAGTACTTC. It is translated as CASSDSAFTYEQYF.

This sequence joins TRBV28 and TRBJ2-7; no reliable D call. Germline V gene sequence: CDR1 MDHEN, CDR2 SYDVKM. The CDR3 contains 15 residues. Trimming left V 6 bases short and J 0 bases short, with 15 bases between. The CDR3 nucleotides are TGTGCCAGCAGACCCCACAGCGCCTACTCCTACGAGCAGTACTTC. Protein: CASRPHSAYSYEQYF.

This clone has a handful of counts. The gene calls are TRBV30 and TRBJ1-5; no reliable D call. Looked up from germline, CDR1 is GTSNPN and CDR2 is SVGIG (reference sequence). Trimming took off 1 base at V and 7 bases at J, with 11 bases between the two ends. The CDR3 extends over 13 amino acids. CDR3 region: CAWSEGPSQPQHF. CDR3 bases: TGTGCCTGGAGTGAAGGGCCGAGCCAGCCCCAGCATTTT. Supplemented by reference TRBV30 and TRBJ1-5, the full variable domain reads SQTIHQWPATLVQPVGSPLSLECTVEGTSNPNLYWYRQAAGRGLQLLFYSVGIGQISSEVPQNLSASRPQDRQFILSSKKLLLSDSGFYLCAWSEGPSQPQHFGDGTRLSIL.

CDR3 nucleotides: TGCGCCAGCAGCCTTCAAAATACAGGGCCCACAGATACGCAGTATTTT. Translated: CASSLQNTGPTDTQYF. This chain joins TRBV4-3 and TRBJ2-3; D possibly corresponds to TRBD1 (6 bases). V shed 4 bases and J shed 2 bases, with 16 bases lying between them. The germline V gene has CDR1 LGHNA and CDR2 YSLEER. This CDR3 contains 16 residues.

The rearrangement joins TRBV6-1 to TRBJ2-3, with a weak D call TRBD2 (6 bases). Germline V lookup: CDR1 MNHNS, CDR2 SASEGT. The V gene lost 4 bases and the J gene lost 4 bases, with 9 bases spanning the gap. There are 13 residues in the CDR3. The CDR3 DNA reads TGTGCCAGCAGTGGGGGGACTCCAGATACGCAGTATTTT. Translated, it gives CASSGGTPDTQYF.

V gene TRBV10-3 combines with J gene TRBJ2-3, with 9 nucleotides matching TRBD2. The junction had 8 bases not matched to a gene; V was cut back by 10 bases and J by 0 bases. Germline V lookup: CDR1 ENHRY, CDR2 SYGVKD. The CDR3 covers 15 residues. CDR3 in amino acids: CATDRLAASTDTQYF. The CDR3 DNA sequence: TGTGCCACCGATAGACTAGCGGCTAGCACAGATACGCAGTATTTT.